Presented here are 32 T cell receptor beta chains from one specimen sequenced in a study of response to subunit inactivated influenza vaccine. TCRdb processed the RT-PCR reads anew with MiXCR; each CDR3 protein has one entry. The sample has hundreds of thousands of distinct CDR3 sequences; 10% to 12% are singletons. These same data were also listed under a study on T cells expressing NK-cell markers. From that second work: As the method of synthesis, 5'RACE template switching with UMIs yielded TCR beta cDNA.

The material was PBMCs from blood, obtained on the day of vaccination. These receptors came from a man aged 50 to 60 who received an inactivated influenza vaccine.

The gene calls are TRBV29-1 and TRBJ2-3, with TRBD2 matching 7 bases. With 4 bases clipped from V and 2 bases from J, the junction kept 6 bases outside the gene matches. CDR1 is SQVTM and CDR2 is ANQGSEA in the germline V gene. The CDR3 sequence is 14 residues long. CDR3 nucleotides: TGCAGCGTTGCGTGGGCGGGGGTCACAGATACGCAGTATTTT. It is translated as CSVAWAGVTDTQYF.

The J gene is TRBJ1-5, the V gene TRBV7-2, with 9 nucleotides matching TRBD1. Trimming at V came to 2 bases and at J to 6 bases, leaving 5 bases not matched to a gene. Germline V gives CDR1 SGHTA, CDR2 FQGNSA. The length of the CDR3 is 15 residues. The CDR3 DNA follows: TGTGCCAGCAGCTTAACACAGGGGGCATCTCAGCCCCAGCATTTT. Translating it yields CASSLTQGASQPQHF.

This clonotype was seen a few times. V usage is TRBV12-3 or TRBV12-4 and J usage is TRBJ2-3, with 14 bases that match TRBD2. Unmatched junction bases numbered 4, after V lost 4 bases and J lost 4 bases. This CDR3 comprises 16 residues. The CDR3 nucleotides read TGTGCCAGCAGTTCGGGACTAGCGGGAGTTTCAGATACGCAGTATTTT. Encoded protein: CASSSGLAGVSDTQYF.

The chain couples TRBV20-1 to TRBJ2-2; 11 positions agree with TRBD2. Germline lookup yields CDR1 DFQATT and CDR2 SNEGSKA (reference sequence). After removal of 3 bases from V and 4 bases from J, the junction contained 13 bases not matched to a gene. The CDR3 runs to 18 residues. The CDR3 is CSASLASGGPTGTGELFF. CDR3 nucleotides: TGCAGTGCTAGTCTAGCTAGCGGGGGGCCCACGGGCACCGGGGAGCTGTTTTTT.

This clonotype was counted a few times. V usage is TRBV3-1 and J usage is TRBJ2-7; weak D call: TRBD1 (6 bases). The CDR3 contains 13 residues. Per the germline V gene, CDR1 is LGHDT and CDR2 is YNNKEL (reference sequence). V was shortened by 2 bases and J by 6 bases, with 11 bases between the two germline ends. The CDR3 coding sequence is TGTGCCAGCAGCCAATGGCAGGGGTCCGAGCAGTACTTC. This codes for CASSQWQGSEQYF.

A few counts support this clonotype. The chain's CDR3 is CSALAGGSVVTEAFF. The CDR3 DNA sequence: TGCAGTGCTCTAGCGGGGGGGTCGGTGGTCACTGAAGCTTTCTTT. The V and J genes are TRBV20-1 and TRBJ1-1; TRBD1 might be the D (5 bases). This CDR3 contains 15 residues. The germline V gene has CDR1 DFQATT and CDR2 SNEGSKA (reference sequence). The V and J ends lost 5 bases and 4 bases respectively, with 20 bases between them.

This sequence joins TRBV12-3 or TRBV12-4 and TRBJ2-1; no clear D. CDR3 length equals 15 residues. V was clipped by 3 bases and J by 2 bases, with 11 bases between them. The CDR3 DNA sequence: TGTGCCAGCAGTTTGGTTGTTCTTGCCTACAATGAGCAGTTCTTC. It specifies CASSLVVLAYNEQFF.

This clonotype occurred a few times. The V gene is TRBV12-3 or TRBV12-4, the J gene TRBJ1-1; D is unclear. V was pared by 5 bases and J by 9 bases, with 16 bases between. The CDR3 totals 13 residues. The CDR3 is CASSLQHREKAFF. The CDR3 bases are TGTGCCAGCAGTCTCCAGCACCGGGAGAAAGCTTTCTTT.

The table lists this clonotype with a few counts. This chain joins TRBV6-5 and TRBJ2-3; 9 bases align to TRBD2. The CDR3 has 14 amino acids. Losses at the gene ends were 2 bases for V and 5 bases for J; bases not matched to a gene: 2. In germline, CDR1 is MNHEY, CDR2 SVGAGI. The CDR3: CASSYSGRRDTQYF. CDR3 coding DNA: TGTGCCAGCAGTTACAGCGGGAGGAGAGATACGCAGTATTTT.

This clonotype was found a few times. J is TRBJ2-2 and V is TRBV5-1, with 7 bases fitting TRBD2. Germline V CDR1 and CDR2: SGHRS, YFSETQ. V lost 4 bases to trimming and J lost 2 bases; unmatched junction nucleotides: 8. CDR3 length equals 16 residues. CDR3 in amino acids: CASSPLTSLNTGELFF. The CDR3 nucleotides are TGCGCCAGCAGCCCCCTGACTAGCCTCAACACCGGGGAGCTGTTTTTT.

This clonotype was recorded a few times. This chain joins TRBV12-3 or TRBV12-4 and TRBJ2-1; D tentatively reads TRBD1 or TRBD2 (5 bases each). V shed 7 bases and J shed 3 bases, with 16 bases lying between them. The length of the CDR3 is 15 residues. The CDR3 loop reads CASNIGTRSYNEQFF. The CDR3 DNA reads as TGTGCCAGCAATATAGGGACCAGGAGCTACAATGAGCAGTTCTTC.

The V call is TRBV11-2, the J call TRBJ1-3, with 7 bases fitting TRBD1. CDR3 size: 15 residues. Germline CDR1 and CDR2: SGHAT and FQNNGV. With V trimmed by 5 bases and J by 4 bases, 8 bases remained unmatched. CDR3 nucleotides: TGTGCCAGCAGCCTTCGACAGGGACCCGGAAACACCATATATTTT. Residues: CASSLRQGPGNTIYF. The entire variable domain, with the rest obtained from reference TRBV11-2 and TRBJ1-3, is as follows: EAGVAQSPRYKIIEKRQSVAFWCNPISGHATLYWYQQILGQGPKLLIQFQNNGVVDDSQLPKDRFSAERLKGVDSTLKIQPAKLEDSAVYLCASSLRQGPGNTIYFGEGSWLTVV.

This clonotype turned up a few times. This sequence joins TRBV6-5 and TRBJ2-5; no clear D gene. Germline loops: CDR1 MNHEY, CDR2 SVGAGI. This CDR3 spans 14 amino acids. Deletions cut 3 bases from V and 4 bases from J, with 12 bases between. CDR3 loop: CASSYSRSAETQYF. CDR3 nucleotide sequence: TGTGCCAGCAGTTATTCCCGAAGTGCAGAGACCCAGTACTTC.

This clonotype turned up a few times. The rearrangement links TRBV18 to TRBJ2-7; the match to TRBD1 covers 9 bases. The CDR3 covers 15 residues. Germline V gene sequence: CDR1 KGHSH, CDR2 LQKENI. The V gene end was trimmed by 5 bases and the J gene end by 5 bases; junction bases not matched to a gene: 10. CDR3 coding DNA: TGTGCCAGCTCAACCCTGACAGGGGGGCTGAACGAGCAGTACTTC. Amino acid sequence: CASSTLTGGLNEQYF.

This clonotype was detected a few times. This chain joins TRBV9 and TRBJ1-1; a possible D gene is TRBD1 (5 bases). Trimming removed 0 bases from V and 1 base from J, with 13 bases in between. Germline V gives CDR1 SGDLS, CDR2 YYNGEE. The CDR3 is made up of 16 amino acids. The CDR3 nucleotides read TGTGCCAGCAGCGTAGGTCAGGGCTCATGGAACACTGAAGCTTTCTTT. Encoded protein: CASSVGQGSWNTEAFF. The full variable domain, completed using reference TRBV9 and TRBJ1-1, is DSGVTQTPKHLITATGQRVTLRCSPRSGDLSVYWYQQSLDQGLQFLIQYYNGEERAKGNILERFSAQQFPDLHSELNLSSLELGDSALYFCASSVGQGSWNTEAFFGQGTRLTVV.

This clonotype was found many times. The chain uses TRBV12-3 or TRBV12-4 and TRBJ1-1; D is possibly TRBD1 (5 bases). Trimming took 5 bases from V and 0 from J, leaving 10 bases between them. This CDR3 has 14 amino acids. CDR3 in DNA: TGTGCCAGCAGTCCACTGGGGGTGAACACTGAAGCTTTCTTT. As protein: CASSPLGVNTEAFF.

The chain recombines TRBV20-1 with TRBJ2-3; TRBD2 might be the D (5 bases). CDR1 and CDR2 (germline): DFQATT, SNEGSKA (reference sequence). Trimming took off 3 bases at V and 0 bases at J, with 10 bases between the two ends. The CDR3 covers 14 residues. CDR3 loop: CSASIAPSTDTQYF. The CDR3 region has the DNA TGCAGTGCTAGTATAGCGCCAAGCACAGATACGCAGTATTTT.

This clonotype was observed many times. The chain links TRBV5-1 to TRBJ2-7; D gene uncertain. Between the trimmed V and J ends, which lost 0 bases and 7 bases, there was a span of 14 bases. The CDR3 sequence is 14 residues long. Per the germline V gene, CDR1 is SGHRS and CDR2 is YFSETQ. CDR3 residues: CASSLAFPGQEQYF. The CDR3 coding sequence is TGCGCCAGCAGCTTGGCCTTCCCCGGTCAGGAGCAGTACTTC.

The gene calls are TRBV28 and TRBJ2-6, with D maybe TRBD1 (6 bases). CDR1 is MDHEN, CDR2 SYDVKM, per germline. The V end was cut by 5 bases, the J end by 0 bases, with 17 bases between. The CDR3 is made up of 18 amino acids. CDR3 amino acids: CASSLMGHYTSGANVLTF. The CDR3 DNA is TGTGCCAGCAGTCTCATGGGACACTATACCTCTGGGGCCAACGTCCTGACTTTC.

Worth noting for this clonotype: Being one base from a much bigger clone, this may be a read error. The J gene is TRBJ2-5, the V gene TRBV11-2, with unresolved D. There are 12 residues in the CDR3. The germline gives CDR1 SGHAT, CDR2 FQNNGV. The V end lost 2 bases, the J end lost 4 bases, and 5 bases lay between the germline ends. CDR3 bases: TGTGCCAGCAGCTTACATGCAGAGACCCAGTACTTC. Translated, it gives CASSLHAETQYF.

This clonotype was seen at least ten times. The genes are TRBV7-8 and TRBJ2-1; no firm D call. CDR1 is SGHVS and CDR2 is FQNEAQ in the germline V gene. The CDR3 length is 14 residues. With 0 bases removed from V and 7 bases from J, the gap between germline ends came to 10 bases. Here the CDR3 DNA reads TGTGCCAGCAGCTTAGCGGTAGGGATAAATGAGCAGTTCTTC. Translated: CASSLAVGINEQFF.

A note on this clonotype: One end of the junction fails to match germline, which may point to a read error. V usage is TRBV7-7 and J usage is TRBJ2-3, with D perhaps matching TRBD2 (6 bases). Germline loops: CDR1 SSHAT, CDR2 FNYEAQ (reference sequence). There are 14 residues in the CDR3. This CDR3 reads CASSLKGQGGTQYF. As DNA, the CDR3 is TGTGCTAGCAGCTTAAAGGGGCAGGGAGGTACGCAGTATTTT.

The table lists this clonotype with a few counts. The chain employs TRBV5-1 and TRBJ2-6; no reliable D call. This CDR3 spans 16 amino acids. Trimming pared 0 bases from V and 0 bases from J, leaving 7 bases between. Germline CDR1 is SGHRS and CDR2 is YFSETQ. CDR3 DNA: TGCGCCAGCAGCTTGGAGGGATCCTCTGGGGCCAACGTCCTGACTTTC. Residues: CASSLEGSSGANVLTF.

The gene calls are TRBV10-3 and TRBJ1-5; maybe TRBD1 (5 bases). Germline loops: CDR1 ENHRY, CDR2 SYGVKD. The germline V and J ends were trimmed by 2 bases and 5 bases, with 10 bases remaining between them. The CDR3 sequence is 14 residues long. CDR3 nucleotide sequence: TGTGCCATCAGTGAGGGTCAGGGCTATCAGCCCCAGCATTTT. Its translation: CAISEGQGYQPQHF.

The CDR3 region is CASSSPGQGPNTEAFF. The CDR3 region has the DNA TGTGCCAGCAGCTCCCCTGGACAGGGGCCGAACACTGAAGCTTTCTTT. This chain connects TRBV7-9 to TRBJ1-1; 9 positions match TRBD1. J gave up 1 base and V 4 bases, and 7 bases lay outside the gene matches. The CDR3 spans 16 residues. From germline, CDR1 is SEHNR and CDR2 FQNEAQ (reference sequence).

The rearrangement links TRBV30 to TRBJ2-2; the match to TRBD1 covers 8 bases. This CDR3 has 14 residues. Germline V gives CDR1 GTSNPN, CDR2 SVGIG (reference sequence). The ends lost 5 bases at V and 5 bases at J; junction bases unmatched: 7. This chain's CDR3 is CAWRQGLSTGELFF. Here the CDR3 DNA reads TGTGCCTGGCGACAGGGGCTGTCGACCGGGGAGCTGTTTTTT.

Only a few counts were recorded for this clonotype. The CDR3: CSVGQSALGTDTQYF. CDR3 DNA sequence: TGCAGCGTTGGACAAAGCGCGCTGGGCACAGATACGCAGTATTTT. The chain has TRBV29-1 and TRBJ2-3; D remains ambiguous. The CDR3 is 15 residues long. Trimming took 4 bases from V and 1 from J, leaving 15 bases between them. CDR1 SQVTM and CDR2 ANQGSEA come from the germline V gene.

This clonotype has only a few counts. V and J are TRBV3-1 and TRBJ1-1; 7 bases match TRBD1. Germline V gene sequence: CDR1 LGHDT, CDR2 YNNKEL (reference sequence). V shed 0 bases, J shed 7 bases, and the junction held 14 bases outside the gene matches. The CDR3 extends over 17 amino acids. CDR3 loop: CASSQDRLRGRGYEAFF. CDR3 coding DNA: TGTGCCAGCAGCCAAGATCGGCTAAGGGGGCGAGGTTATGAAGCTTTCTTT.

V usage is TRBV12-3 or TRBV12-4 and J usage is TRBJ2-3; 10 bases match TRBD2. Trimming removed 3 bases from V and 1 base from J; junction bases left unmatched: 4. The CDR3 is 16 residues long. CDR3 DNA sequence: TGTGCCAGCAGTTTTTTTAGCGGGAGGCGCACAGATACGCAGTATTTT. Amino acids: CASSFFSGRRTDTQYF.

Only a few counts were recorded for this clonotype. The genes are TRBV7-9 and TRBJ2-2; D may correspond to TRBD1 or TRBD2 (6 bases each). The V end was cut by 1 base, the J end by 0 bases, with 12 bases between. Germline loops: CDR1 SEHNR, CDR2 FQNEAQ (reference sequence). The CDR3 is 17 amino acids. This CDR3 reads CASSLGFGGANTGELFF. The CDR3 nucleotides read TGTGCCAGCAGCTTAGGCTTCGGGGGCGCGAACACCGGGGAGCTGTTTTTT.

This clonotype was found a few times. The chain links TRBV7-9 to TRBJ1-2, with D perhaps TRBD1 (5 bases). The V gene lost 4 bases and the J gene lost 8 bases, with 20 bases spanning the gap. The germline V gene has CDR1 SEHNR and CDR2 FQNEAQ (reference sequence). The CDR3 has 15 residues. CDR3 sequence reads: CASSSIGVWGDGYTF. CDR3 coding DNA: TGTGCCAGCAGCTCAATAGGAGTATGGGGGGACGGCTACACCTTC. Based on the CDR3 plus reference TRBV7-9 and TRBJ1-2, the full variable domain is DTGVSQNPRHKITKRGQNVTFRCDPISEHNRLYWYRQTLGQGPEFLTYFQNEAQLEKSRLLSDRFSAERPKGSFSTLEIQRTEQGDSAMYLCASSSIGVWGDGYTFGSGTRLTVV.

This clonotype was found many times. V gene TRBV28 combines with J gene TRBJ2-7; possibly TRBD2 for D (5 bases). V shed 10 bases and J shed 7 bases, with 17 bases lying between them. Germline CDR1 MDHEN, CDR2 SYDVKM. CDR3 size: 12 residues. In nucleotides, the CDR3 is TGTGCCACTTCCGGGGTAGATGAAGAGCAGTACTTC. Residues: CATSGVDEEQYF.